The 2 T cell receptor beta chains reported below all come from one sample, sequenced in a study of blood T cell repertoires in COVID-19. The repertoire was sequenced with immunoSEQ multiplex PCR; TCRdb's copy has only in-frame clones and lacks some. The repertoire consists of under 250,000 clones, with 85% to 90% occurring once and the leading ten covering under 3.5%. The source material was peripheral blood. Receptors originate from a man under 40 with COVID-19, enrolled during active disease.

This chain connects TRBV5-4 to TRBJ2-3; 7 nucleotides match TRBD2. Germline CDR1 reads SGHNT; CDR2 reads YYREEE (reference sequence). With V trimmed by 3 bases and J by 3 bases, 13 bases remained unmatched. The CDR3 covers 17 residues. CDR3 DNA: TGTGCCAGCAGCTCTGGAAGCGGGAAGCTGCTTACAGATACGCAGTATTTT. It specifies CASSSGSGKLLTDTQYF.

The DNA for the CDR3 is TGTGCCAGCAGCGGCACCGGGTATACCGGGGAGACCCAGTACTTC. This gives the protein CASSGTGYTGETQYF. The chain couples TRBV5-4 to TRBJ2-5; no clear D. The germline gives CDR1 SGHNT, CDR2 YYREEE (reference sequence). The CDR3 loop spans 15 amino acids. Trimming removed 4 bases from V and 5 bases from J, with 18 bases in between.